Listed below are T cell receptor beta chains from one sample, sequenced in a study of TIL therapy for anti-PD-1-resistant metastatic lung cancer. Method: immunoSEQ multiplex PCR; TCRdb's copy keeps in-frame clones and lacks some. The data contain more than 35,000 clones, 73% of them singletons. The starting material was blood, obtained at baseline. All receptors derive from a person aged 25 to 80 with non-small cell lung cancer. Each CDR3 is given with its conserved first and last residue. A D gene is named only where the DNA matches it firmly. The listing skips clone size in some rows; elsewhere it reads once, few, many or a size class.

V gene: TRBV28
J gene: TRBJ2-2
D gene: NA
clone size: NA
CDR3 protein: CASIRGNTGELFF
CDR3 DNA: TGTGCCAGCATACGGGGGAACACCGGGGAGCTGTTTTTT

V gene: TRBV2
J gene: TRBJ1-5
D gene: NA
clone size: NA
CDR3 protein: CASSERLNWGNQPQHF
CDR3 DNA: TGTGCCAGCAGTGAACGGCTCAATTGGGGCAATCAGCCCCAGCATTTT

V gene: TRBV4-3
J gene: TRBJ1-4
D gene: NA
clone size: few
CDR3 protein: CASSPGTAATNEKLFF
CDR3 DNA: TGCGCCAGCAGCCCCGGGACGGCTGCAACTAATGAAAAACTGTTTTTT

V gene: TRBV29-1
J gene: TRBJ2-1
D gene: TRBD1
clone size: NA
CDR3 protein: CSVDRTGDEQFF
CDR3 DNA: TGCAGCGTTGACCGGACAGGGGATGAGCAGTTCTTC

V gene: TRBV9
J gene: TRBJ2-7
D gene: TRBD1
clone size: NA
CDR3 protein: CASSGQGYEQYF
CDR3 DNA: TGTGCCAGCAGCGGACAGGGGTACGAGCAGTACTTC

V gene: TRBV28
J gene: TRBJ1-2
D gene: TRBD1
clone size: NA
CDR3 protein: CASSTPTGALGGYTF
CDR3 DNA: TGTGCCAGCAGTACCCCGACAGGGGCCTTAGGCGGCTACACCTTC

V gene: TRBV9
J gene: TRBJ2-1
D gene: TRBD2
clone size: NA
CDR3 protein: CASSVTAGGSNEQFF
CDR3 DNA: TGTGCCAGCAGCGTAACAGCGGGGGGGAGCAATGAGCAGTTCTTC

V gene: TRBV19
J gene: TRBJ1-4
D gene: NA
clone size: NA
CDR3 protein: CASSIVPGEKLFF
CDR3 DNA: TGTGCCAGTAGTATAGTCCCTGGGGAAAAACTGTTTTTT

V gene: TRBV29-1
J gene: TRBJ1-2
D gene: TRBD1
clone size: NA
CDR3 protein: CSVAGQGDVYGYTF
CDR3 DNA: TGCAGCGTTGCGGGACAGGGTGATGTCTATGGCTACACCTTC

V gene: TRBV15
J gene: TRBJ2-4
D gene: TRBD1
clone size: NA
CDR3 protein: CATTSTGTGTQYF
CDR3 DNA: TGTGCCACCACCTCAACCGGGACAGGGACTCAGTACTTC

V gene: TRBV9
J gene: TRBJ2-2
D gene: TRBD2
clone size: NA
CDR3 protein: CASSVLAGGTVTGELFF
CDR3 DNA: TGTGCCAGCAGCGTACTAGCGGGGGGTACTGTGACCGGGGAGCTGTTTTTT

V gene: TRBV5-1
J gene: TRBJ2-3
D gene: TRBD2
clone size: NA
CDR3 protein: CATQLAGGTDTQYF
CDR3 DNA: TGCGCCACCCAACTAGCGGGGGGCACAGATACGCAGTATTTT

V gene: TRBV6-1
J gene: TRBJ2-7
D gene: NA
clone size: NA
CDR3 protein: CASSEAWTVSYEQYF
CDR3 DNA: TGTGCCAGCAGTGAAGCTTGGACGGTCTCCTACGAGCAGTACTTC

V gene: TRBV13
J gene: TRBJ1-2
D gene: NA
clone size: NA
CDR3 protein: CATRPGGGRYGYTF
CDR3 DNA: TGTGCCACCAGACCGGGGGGCGGACGGTATGGCTACACCTTC

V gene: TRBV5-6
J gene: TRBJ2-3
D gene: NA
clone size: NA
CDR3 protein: CASSFGTDTQYF
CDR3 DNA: TGTGCCAGCAGCTTCGGGACAGATACGCAGTATTTT

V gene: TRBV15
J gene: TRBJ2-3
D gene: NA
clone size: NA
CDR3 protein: CATSRALETGDTQYF
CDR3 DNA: TGTGCCACCAGCAGGGCCCTTGAGACTGGAGATACGCAGTATTTT

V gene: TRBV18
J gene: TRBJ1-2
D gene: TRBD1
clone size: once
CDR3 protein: CASSPGTGADYGYTF
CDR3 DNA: TGTGCCAGCTCACCAGGGACAGGGGCGGACTATGGCTACACCTTC

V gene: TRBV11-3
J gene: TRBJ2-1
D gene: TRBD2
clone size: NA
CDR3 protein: CASSLNGGAYNEQFF
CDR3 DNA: TGTGCCAGCAGCTTAAACGGGGGGGCCTACAATGAGCAGTTCTTC

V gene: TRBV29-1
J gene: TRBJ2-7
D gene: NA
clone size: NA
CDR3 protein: CSARRGGGEQYF
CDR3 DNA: TGCAGCGCCCGTCGGGGCGGCGGCGAGCAGTACTTC

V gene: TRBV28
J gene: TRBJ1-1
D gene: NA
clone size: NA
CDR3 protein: CASSLFEAEAFF
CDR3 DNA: TGTGCCAGCAGTTTATTTGAGGCAGAAGCTTTCTTT

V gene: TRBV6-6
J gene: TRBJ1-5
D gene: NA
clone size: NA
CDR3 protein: CASRRDSNQPQHF
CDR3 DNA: TGTGCCAGTCGCCGGGACAGCAATCAGCCCCAGCATTTT

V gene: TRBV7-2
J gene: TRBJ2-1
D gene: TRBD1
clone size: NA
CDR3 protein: CASSPWTGLTYNEQFF
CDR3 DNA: TGTGCCAGCAGCCCGTGGACAGGGCTTACCTACAATGAGCAGTTCTTC

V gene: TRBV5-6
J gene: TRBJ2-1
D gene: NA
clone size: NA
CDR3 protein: CASSVAGSLNEQFF
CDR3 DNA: TGTGCCAGCAGCGTGGCGGGGTCACTCAATGAGCAGTTCTTC

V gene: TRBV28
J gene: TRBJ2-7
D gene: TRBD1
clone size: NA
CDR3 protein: CASRLIRGYEQYF
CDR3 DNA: TGTGCCAGCAGGCTAATCAGGGGGTACGAGCAGTACTTC

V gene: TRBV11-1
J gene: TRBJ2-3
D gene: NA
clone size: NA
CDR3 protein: CASSSVSRDQQYF
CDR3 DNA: TGTGCCAGCAGCTCGGTCTCTCGCGATCAGCAGTATTTT

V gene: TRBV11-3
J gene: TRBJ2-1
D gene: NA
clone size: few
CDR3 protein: CASSFTGVPYNEQFF
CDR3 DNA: TGTGCCAGCAGCTTTACCGGGGTCCCCTACAATGAGCAGTTCTTC

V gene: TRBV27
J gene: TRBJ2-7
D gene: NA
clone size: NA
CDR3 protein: CASSSLGRDEQYF
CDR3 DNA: TGTGCCAGCAGCTCCCTCGGTCGGGACGAGCAGTACTTC

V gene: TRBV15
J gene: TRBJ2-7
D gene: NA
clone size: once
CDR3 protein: CATSRDWGGTWTYEQYF
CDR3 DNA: TGTGCCACCAGCAGAGATTGGGGAGGGACATGGACCTACGAGCAGTACTTC

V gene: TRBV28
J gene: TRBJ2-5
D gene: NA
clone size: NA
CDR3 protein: CASSRMSSRETQYF
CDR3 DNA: TGTGCCAGCAGCCGGATGTCATCGAGAGAGACCCAGTACTTC

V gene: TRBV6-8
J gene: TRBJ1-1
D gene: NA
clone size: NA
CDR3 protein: CARAGQMNTEAFF
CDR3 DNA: TGTGCCAGAGCCGGACAAATGAACACTGAAGCTTTCTTT

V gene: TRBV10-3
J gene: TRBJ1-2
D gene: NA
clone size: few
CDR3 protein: CAISESLPRGGYTF
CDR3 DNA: TGTGCCATCAGTGAGTCGCTCCCGAGGGGTGGCTACACCTTC

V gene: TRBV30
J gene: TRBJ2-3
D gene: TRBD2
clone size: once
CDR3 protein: CACDLVRKGLAGGGGTDTQYF
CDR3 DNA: TGTGCCTGCGACTTGGTGCGGAAAGGACTAGCGGGAGGGGGGGGCACAGATACGCAGTATTTT

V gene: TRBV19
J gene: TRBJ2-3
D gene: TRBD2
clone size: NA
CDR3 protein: CASTGGVGMDNTQYF
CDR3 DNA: TGTGCCAGTACCGGGGGGGTCGGCATGGATAATACGCAGTATTTT

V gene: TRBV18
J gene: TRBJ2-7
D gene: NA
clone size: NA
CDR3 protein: CASSPAPGYEQYF
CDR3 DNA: TGTGCCAGCTCACCCGCCCCCGGCTACGAGCAGTACTTC

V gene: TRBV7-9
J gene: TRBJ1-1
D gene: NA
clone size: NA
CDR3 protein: CASSLPRVRPEAFF
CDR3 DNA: TGTGCCAGCAGCCTCCCCAGAGTGAGACCTGAAGCTTTCTTT

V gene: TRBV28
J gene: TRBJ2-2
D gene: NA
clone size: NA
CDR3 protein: CASSLWQTNTGELFF
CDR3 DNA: TGTGCCAGCAGTTTATGGCAAACGAACACCGGGGAGCTGTTTTTT

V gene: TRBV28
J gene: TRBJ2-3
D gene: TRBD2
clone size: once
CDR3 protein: CASRAHGTSGTDTQYF
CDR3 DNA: TGTGCCAGCAGGGCGCACGGGACTAGCGGAACAGATACGCAGTATTTT

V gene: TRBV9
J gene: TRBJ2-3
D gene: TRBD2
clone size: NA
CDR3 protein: CASSVRLAASQRAQYF
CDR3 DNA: TGTGCCAGCAGCGTCCGACTAGCGGCCTCTCAAAGAGCGCAGTATTTT

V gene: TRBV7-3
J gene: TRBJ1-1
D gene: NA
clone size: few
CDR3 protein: CASIPPWVGWHTEAFF
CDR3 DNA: TGTGCCAGCATCCCTCCGTGGGTGGGATGGCACACTGAAGCTTTCTTT

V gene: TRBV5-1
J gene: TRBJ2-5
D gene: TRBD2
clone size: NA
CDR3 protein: CASSLAGGPGETQYF
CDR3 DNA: TGCGCCAGCAGCTTAGCGGGAGGGCCAGGGGAGACCCAGTACTTC

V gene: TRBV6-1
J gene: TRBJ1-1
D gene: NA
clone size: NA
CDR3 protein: CASEAAGRTEAFF
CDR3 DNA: TGTGCCAGCGAGGCGGCGGGGAGGACTGAAGCTTTCTTT